Each of the 27 T cell receptor beta chains below was sequenced from the same sample in a study of T cells expressing NK-cell markers. After re-calling the 5' RACE reads, TCRdb lists one entry per CDR3 protein, DNA absent. This table lists fewer than 400,000 distinct CDR3 sequences. Sequencing was carried out using blood T cells: a sorted CD56 or NKG2C T cell subset, CD4+ or CD8+ T cells, or bulk PBMC T cells (not recorded which). These receptors were taken from a man aged 18-69 years in good health.

J is TRBJ2-2 and V is TRBV20-1. The CDR3 extends over 14 amino acids. Looked up from germline, CDR1 is DFQATT and CDR2 is SNEGSKA (reference sequence). The CDR3 loop is CSARDPRMPGELFF.

The chain links TRBV24-1 to TRBJ1-2. This CDR3 is 15 amino acids long. The germline V gene has CDR1 KGHDR and CDR2 SFDVKD. CDR3 amino acids: CATSDLRTLRYGYTF.

The chain carries TRBV5-1 and TRBJ2-1; TCRdb calls TRBD2, which cannot be checked without DNA. The germline V gene has CDR1 SGHRS and CDR2 YFSETQ. The CDR3 runs to 16 residues. The CDR3 loop reads CASTPGVAGGLNEQFF. Complete variable domain (other parts from reference TRBV5-1 and TRBJ2-1): KAGVTQTPRYLIKTRGQQVTLSCSPISGHRSVSWYQQTPGQGLQFLFEYFSETQRNKGNFPGRFSGRQFSNSRSEMNVSTLELGDSALYLCASTPGVAGGLNEQFFGPGTRLTVL.

The chain employs TRBV2 and TRBJ2-5; there is no DNA to check the TCRdb D call of TRBD2. The CDR3 sequence is 15 residues long. Looked up from germline, CDR1 is SNHLY and CDR2 is FYNNEI. The CDR3 loop is CASKTLDFTRETQYF.

The chain has TRBV6-2 or TRBV6-3 and TRBJ2-3; TCRdb outputs TRBD1, but without DNA this stays unchecked. CDR3 length: 12 amino acids. CDR1 and CDR2 from the germline V gene are MNHEY and SVGEGT. CDR3: CASGTGRHTQYF.

The chain has TRBV28 and TRBJ1-1; the TCRdb D gene call, TRBD1, has no DNA to confirm it. This CDR3 contains 15 residues. Germline V gene data show CDR1 as MDHEN and CDR2 as SYDVKM. CDR3 region: CASLGAGIMNTEAFF.

The genes are TRBV25-1 and TRBJ2-6. CDR1 and CDR2 from the germline V gene are MGHDK and SYGVNS. The CDR3 covers 14 residues. The CDR3: CASNGASGANVLTF.

The rearrangement links TRBV5-5 to TRBJ2-3; the TCRdb call, TRBD2, lacks DNA for checking. Germline assignment: CDR1 SGHKS and CDR2 YYEKEE (reference sequence). This CDR3 contains 18 residues. CDR3 residues: CASSLPGLAGGRTDTQYF.

The rearrangement links TRBV2 to TRBJ2-1; the D gene TCRdb calls, TRBD2, cannot be checked with no DNA. Germline V CDR1 and CDR2: SNHLY, FYNNEI. This CDR3 region has 16 residues. CDR3 loop: CASSEEASNIFNEQFF.

The V gene is TRBV20-1, the J gene TRBJ2-5; TCRdb outputs TRBD1, but without DNA this stays unchecked. This CDR3 comprises 14 residues. Germline assignment: CDR1 DFQATT and CDR2 SNEGSKA (reference sequence). CDR3 sequence: CSARNLGGGETQYF.

This chain joins TRBV10-3 and TRBJ2-7; TCRdb designates TRBD1, a call that cannot be tested without DNA. The CDR3 totals 15 residues. Germline CDR1 is ENHRY and CDR2 is SYGVKD. CDR3 residues: CAISETPGQGYEQYF.

J is TRBJ1-4 and V is TRBV12-3 or TRBV12-4. The CDR3 is made up of 14 amino acids. Here the CDR3 reads CASSFGSLNEKLFF.

The rearrangement uses TRBV5-6 and TRBJ2-7. The CDR3 is 14 residues long. Germline values: CDR1 SGHDT, CDR2 YYEEEE. CDR3 residues: CASSLGGLTYEQYF.

V is TRBV20-1 and J is TRBJ1-1; the D gene TCRdb calls, TRBD1, cannot be checked with no DNA. This CDR3 has 15 amino acids. Germline V gene lookup returns CDR1 DFQATT and CDR2 SNEGSKA (reference sequence). This chain's CDR3 is CSARQGSLMNTEAFF.

This chain's CDR3 is CASSIPTPYVKNIQYF. The chain combines TRBV19 with TRBJ2-4. This CDR3 contains 16 residues. Germline-derived CDR1 and CDR2 are LNHDA and SQIVND (reference sequence). Using reference TRBV19 and TRBJ2-4 for the parts outside the CDR3, the full variable domain is DGGITQSPKYLFRKEGQNVTLSCEQNLNHDAMYWYRQDPGQGLRLIYYSQIVNDFQKGDIAEGYSVSREKKESFPLTVTSAQKNPTAFYLCASSIPTPYVKNIQYFGAGTRLSVL.

The chain employs TRBV18 and TRBJ2-1. Per germline, CDR1 KGHSH and CDR2 LQKENI. The CDR3 sequence is 15 residues long. The CDR3 loop reads CASSPPGSPYNEQFF. Together with reference TRBV18 and TRBJ2-1, the CDR3 gives the full variable domain: NAGVMQNPRHLVRRRGQEARLRCSPMKGHSHVYWYRQLPEEGLKFMVYLQKENIIDESGMPKERFSAEFPKEGPSILRIQQVVRGDSAAYFCASSPPGSPYNEQFFGPGTRLTVL.

The chain is built from TRBV7-3 and TRBJ2-2; the TRBD1 assignment by TCRdb is unverifiable without DNA. Germline CDR1 SGHTA, CDR2 FQGTGA. This CDR3 contains 17 residues. CDR3 amino acids: CASSLRSRVRNTGELFF.

The J gene is TRBJ1-1, the V gene TRBV9. This CDR3 comprises 14 residues. Per the germline V gene, CDR1 is SGDLS and CDR2 is YYNGEE. This chain's CDR3 is CASSVASSNTEAFF.

The chain couples TRBV20-1 to TRBJ1-5; TCRdb's assignment of TRBD1 cannot be checked, as there is no DNA. Germline CDR1 and CDR2: DFQATT and SNEGSKA (reference sequence). There are 17 residues in the CDR3. CDR3 sequence: CSAPRLTGGDQNQPQHF.

V gene TRBV20-1 combines with J gene TRBJ2-5; TCRdb indicates TRBD2, and absent DNA this call remains unverified. CDR1 is DFQATT and CDR2 is SNEGSKA in the germline V gene (reference sequence). The CDR3 is made up of 14 amino acids. The CDR3 reads CSGRLAGVQETQYF.

CDR3 sequence reads: CASSPPARGPPNTEAFF. The chain joins TRBV6-2 or TRBV6-3 to TRBJ1-1; TCRdb proposes TRBD1, but this gene call is untestable without DNA. Germline values: CDR1 MNHEY, CDR2 SVGEGT. This CDR3 region has 17 residues.

The genes are TRBV5-5 and TRBJ2-1; TCRdb's D gene call, TRBD1, goes unchecked for lack of DNA. This CDR3 has 15 amino acids. CDR1 SGHKS and CDR2 YYEKEE come from the germline V gene (reference sequence). CDR3 loop: CASSFAGQGFDEQFF.

The rearrangement links TRBV18 to TRBJ2-1; TCRdb names TRBD1, which stays unverified in the absence of DNA. This CDR3 comprises 15 residues. Per germline, CDR1 KGHSH and CDR2 LQKENI. CDR3 in amino acids: CASSPRGRGGNEQFF.

The V call is TRBV1, the J call TRBJ2-1; TCRdb's D gene call, TRBD2, goes unchecked for lack of DNA. TRBV1 constitutes a pseudogene. CDR3 length: 15 amino acids. CDR3: CTSSQGGAWDNEQFF.

V and J are TRBV2 and TRBJ2-3; as DNA is missing, the TRBD2 call by TCRdb cannot be tested. This CDR3 has 13 amino acids. CDR1 is SNHLY and CDR2 is FYNNEI in the germline V gene. CDR3 sequence reads: CATSGGVGDTQYF.

This sequence joins TRBV9 and TRBJ2-1; the TCRdb D gene call, TRBD2, has no DNA to confirm it. Germline V gene lookup returns CDR1 SGDLS and CDR2 YYNGEE. This CDR3 has 14 amino acids. The CDR3 here is CASSVDLAGAEQFF.

The chain combines TRBV5-6 with TRBJ2-2. The germline CDR1 and CDR2 sequences are SGHDT and YYEEEE. This CDR3 region has 13 residues. CDR3 amino acids: CASSRKNTGELFF.